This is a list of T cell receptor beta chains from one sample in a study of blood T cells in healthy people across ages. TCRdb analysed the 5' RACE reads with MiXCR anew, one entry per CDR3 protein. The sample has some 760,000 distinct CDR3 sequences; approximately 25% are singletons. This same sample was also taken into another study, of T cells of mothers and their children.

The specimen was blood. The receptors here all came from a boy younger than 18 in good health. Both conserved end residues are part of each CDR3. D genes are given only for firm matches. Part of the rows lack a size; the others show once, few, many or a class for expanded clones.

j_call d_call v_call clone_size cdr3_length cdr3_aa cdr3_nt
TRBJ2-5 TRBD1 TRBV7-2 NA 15 CASSLGQGIRETQYF TGTGCCAGCAGCTTAGGACAGGGGATAAGAGAGACCCAGTACTTC
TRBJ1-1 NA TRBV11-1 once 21 CASSKGSPGPELGNMNTEAFF TGTGCCAGCAGCAAAGGGAGCCCCGGGCCCGAATTGGGGAATATGAACACTGAAGCTTTCTTT
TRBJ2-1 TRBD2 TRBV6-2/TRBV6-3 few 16 CASIHGGLAGLNEQFF TGTGCCAGCATTCACGGGGGTCTAGCGGGACTCAATGAGCAGTTCTTC
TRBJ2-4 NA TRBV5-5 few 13 CASSLVFGRIQYF TGTGCCAGCAGCTTGGTATTTGGCCGCATTCAGTACTTC
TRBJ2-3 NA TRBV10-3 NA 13 CAISEGTTDTQYF TGTGCCATCAGTGAGGGTACCACAGATACGCAGTATTTT
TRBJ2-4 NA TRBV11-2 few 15 CASQRPGVAKNIQYF TGTGCCAGCCAAAGGCCGGGAGTGGCCAAAAACATTCAGTACTTC
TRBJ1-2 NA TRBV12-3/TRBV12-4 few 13 CASSPEESYGYTF TGTGCCAGCAGCCCAGAAGAGAGCTATGGCTACACCTTC
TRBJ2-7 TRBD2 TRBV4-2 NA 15 CASSQVIAGNHEQYF TGTGCCAGCAGCCAAGTAATAGCGGGGAACCACGAGCAGTACTTC
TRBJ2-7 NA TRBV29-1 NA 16 CSVKTTGSGEQYEQYF TGCAGCGTTAAGACAACAGGGAGCGGGGAACAATACGAGCAGTACTTC
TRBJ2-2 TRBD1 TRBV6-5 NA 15 CASKSDRASTGELFF TGTGCCAGCAAATCGGACAGGGCGAGCACCGGAGAGCTGTTTTTT
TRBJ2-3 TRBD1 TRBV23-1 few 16 CASIPLDRDGTDTQYF TGCGCCAGCATCCCCTTGGACAGGGACGGCACAGATACGCAGTATTTT
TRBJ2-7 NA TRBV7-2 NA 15 CASSWSGESSYEQYF TGTGCCAGCAGCTGGTCGGGGGAGAGCTCCTACGAGCAGTACTTC
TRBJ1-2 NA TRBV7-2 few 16 CASSLLAGGLNYGYTF TGTGCCAGCAGCCTCTTGGCGGGGGGCCTTAACTATGGCTACACCTTC
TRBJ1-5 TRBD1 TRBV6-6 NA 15 CASSYSDRVDQPQHF TGTGCCAGCAGTTACTCCGACAGGGTAGATCAGCCCCAGCATTTT
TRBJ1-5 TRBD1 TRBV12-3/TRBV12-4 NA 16 CASSLEGAKDNQPQHF TGTGCCAGCAGTTTAGAGGGGGCTAAGGACAATCAGCCCCAGCATTTT
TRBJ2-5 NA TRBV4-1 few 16 CASSQEEGGYEETQYF TGCGCCAGCAGCCAAGAGGAGGGCGGTTACGAAGAGACCCAGTACTTC
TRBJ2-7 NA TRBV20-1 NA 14 CSANPNGESYEQYF TGCAGTGCGAACCCTAACGGGGAATCCTACGAGCAGTACTTC
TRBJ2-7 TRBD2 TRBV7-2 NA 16 CASSFRPTSGSSEQYF TGTGCCAGCAGCTTCCGCCCGACTAGCGGGAGCAGCGAGCAGTACTTC
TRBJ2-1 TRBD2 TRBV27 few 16 CASSFHERENYNEQFF TGTGCCAGCAGTTTTCACGAGCGGGAGAATTACAATGAGCAGTTCTTC
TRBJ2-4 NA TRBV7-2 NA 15 CASSLVELDKNIHYF TGTGCCAGCAGCTTAGTGGAGTTGGACAAAAACATTCACTACTTC
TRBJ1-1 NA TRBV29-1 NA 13 CSGTPLLVTEAFF TGCAGCGGAACTCCGTTGCTTGTTACTGAAGCTTTCTTT
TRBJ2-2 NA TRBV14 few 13 CASSQHYTGELFF TGTGCCAGCAGCCAACACTACACCGGGGAGCTGTTTTTT
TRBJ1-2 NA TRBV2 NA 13 CASRGRGVYGYTF TGTGCCAGCAGAGGCCGGGGCGTCTATGGCTACACCTTC
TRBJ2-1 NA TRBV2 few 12 CASRRVGNEQFF TGTGCCAGCAGACGGGTGGGGAATGAGCAGTTCTTC
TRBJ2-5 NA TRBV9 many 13 CASSPQQGQTQYF TGTGCCAGCAGCCCCCAGCAGGGACAGACCCAGTACTTC
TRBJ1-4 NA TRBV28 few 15 CARSEAGRANEKLFF TGTGCCCGCAGCGAGGCAGGGCGGGCTAATGAAAAACTGTTTTTT
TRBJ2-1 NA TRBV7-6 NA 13 CASSPTEYNEQFF TGTGCCAGCAGCCCCACAGAGTACAATGAGCAGTTCTTC
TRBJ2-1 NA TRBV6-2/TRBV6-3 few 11 CASSTLGEQFF TGTGCCAGCAGTACGCTAGGGGAGCAGTTCTTC
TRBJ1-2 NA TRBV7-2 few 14 CASSPGGTLYGYTF TGTGCCAGCAGCCCCGGGGGGACTTTATATGGCTACACCTTC
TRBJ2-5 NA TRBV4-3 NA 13 CASSQNNQETQYF TGCGCCAGCAGCCAAAACAACCAAGAGACCCAGTACTTC
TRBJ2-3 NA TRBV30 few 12 CAWGRIVDTQYF TGTGCCTGGGGCAGAATAGTAGATACGCAGTATTTT
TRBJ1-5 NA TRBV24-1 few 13 CATSDAGNQPQHF TGTGCCACCAGTGATGCGGGCAATCAGCCCCAGCATTTT
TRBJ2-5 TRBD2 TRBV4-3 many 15 CASSQDTGLAGTQYF TGCGCCAGCAGCCAGGATACAGGGCTAGCGGGGACCCAGTACTTC
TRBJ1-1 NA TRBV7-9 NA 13 CASSLDAFTEAFF TGTGCCAGCAGCTTAGACGCGTTCACTGAAGCTTTCTTT
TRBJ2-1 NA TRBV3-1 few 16 CASSQWKGRSYNEQFF TGTGCCAGCAGCCAGTGGAAGGGCAGGTCCTACAATGAGCAGTTCTTC
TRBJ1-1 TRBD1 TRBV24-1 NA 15 CATSDSTGGNTEAFF TGTGCCACCAGTGACTCGACAGGGGGGAACACTGAAGCTTTCTTT
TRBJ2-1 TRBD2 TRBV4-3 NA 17 CASSPKGLAGALNEQFF TGCGCCAGCAGCCCCAAGGGGCTAGCGGGAGCACTCAATGAGCAGTTCTTC
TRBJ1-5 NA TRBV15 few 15 CATSRDWGGNQPQHF TGTGCCACCAGCAGAGATTGGGGAGGCAATCAGCCCCAGCATTTT
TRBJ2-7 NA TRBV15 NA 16 CATSRRISGGLGEQYF TGTGCCACCAGCAGGCGCATCAGCGGAGGATTGGGCGAGCAGTACTTC
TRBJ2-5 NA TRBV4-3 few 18 CASSQVNPFDSEKETQYF TGCGCCAGCAGCCAAGTAAATCCCTTCGACAGCGAAAAAGAGACCCAGTACTTC
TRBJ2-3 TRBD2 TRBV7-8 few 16 CASSLEAGGPPDTQYF TGTGCCAGCAGCTTAGAAGCGGGAGGGCCGCCAGATACGCAGTATTTT
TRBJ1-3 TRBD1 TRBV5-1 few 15 CASSTYGTGGNTIYF TGCGCCAGCAGCACCTACGGGACAGGAGGAAACACCATATATTTT
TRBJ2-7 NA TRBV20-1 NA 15 CSAQRGRGGYYEQYF TGCAGTGCTCAGAGAGGTAGGGGAGGCTACTACGAGCAGTACTTC
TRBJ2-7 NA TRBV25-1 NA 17 CASSEGFGRGSSYEQYF TGTGCCAGCAGTGAGGGGTTCGGACGGGGAAGCTCCTACGAGCAGTACTTC
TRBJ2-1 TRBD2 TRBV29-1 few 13 CSDLAGNYNEQFF TGCAGCGATCTAGCGGGGAACTACAATGAGCAGTTCTTC
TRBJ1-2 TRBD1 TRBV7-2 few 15 CASSPRTGYNYGYTF TGTGCCAGCAGCCCAAGGACAGGGTATAACTATGGCTACACCTTC
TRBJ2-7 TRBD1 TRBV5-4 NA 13 CASSEVTGGQQYF TGTGCCAGCAGCGAGGTCACAGGGGGTCAGCAGTACTTC
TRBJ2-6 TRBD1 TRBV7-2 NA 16 CASNLQGAPGANVLTF TGTGCCAGCAACCTTCAGGGGGCCCCTGGGGCCAACGTCCTGACTTTC
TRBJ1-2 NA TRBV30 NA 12 CAWRGGAGGYTF TGTGCCTGGCGGGGGGGGGCAGGAGGCTACACCTTC
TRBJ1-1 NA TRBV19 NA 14 CASSTGTLAFEAFF TGTGCCAGTAGTACAGGGACACTCGCATTTGAAGCTTTCTTT
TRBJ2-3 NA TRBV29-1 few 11 CSVGVGDTQYF TGCAGCGTTGGGGTGGGAGATACGCAGTATTTT
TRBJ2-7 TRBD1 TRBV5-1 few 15 CASSWAGTGSYEQYF TGCGCCAGCAGCTGGGCCGGGACAGGTTCCTACGAGCAGTACTTC
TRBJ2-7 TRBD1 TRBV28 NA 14 CASSETGIRNEQYF TGTGCCAGCAGTGAGACAGGGATTCGGAACGAGCAGTACTTC
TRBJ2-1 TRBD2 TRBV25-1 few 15 CASSVPRGGANEQFF TGTGCCAGCAGTGTCCCCCGGGGGGGGGCAAATGAGCAGTTCTTC
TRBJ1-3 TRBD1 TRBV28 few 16 CASSLTGLSLGNTIYF TGTGCCAGCAGTTTGACAGGGCTGTCGTTGGGAAACACCATATATTTT
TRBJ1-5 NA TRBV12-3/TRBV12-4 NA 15 CASSLAAAGGQPQHF TGTGCCAGCAGTTTAGCGGCGGCGGGGGGGCAGCCCCAGCATTTT
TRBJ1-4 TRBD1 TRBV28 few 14 CASRKTGAGEKLFF TGTGCCAGCAGAAAGACAGGGGCGGGAGAAAAACTGTTTTTT
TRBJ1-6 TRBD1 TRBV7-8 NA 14 CASSLQGANSPLHF TGTGCCAGCAGCCTCCAGGGGGCAAATTCACCCCTCCACTTT
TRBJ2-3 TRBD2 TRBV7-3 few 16 CASSPAGGGNTDTQYF TGTGCCAGCAGCCCCGCTGGCGGGGGGAACACAGATACGCAGTATTTT